Following are 13 T cell receptor beta chains from one sample sequenced in a study of Graves' ophthalmopathy and Graves' hyperthyroidism. Researchers took RNA transcripts and amplified TCR beta CDR3 regions from them. Following a first-round RT-PCR that used HTBI primers, a second-round multiplex PCR was carried out. MiXCR, run by TCRdb on the multiplex PCR reads, gives a single entry per CDR3 protein. The sample yields roughly 170,000 distinct CDR3 sequences, just under 40% seen once. The source material was peripheral blood. These receptors originate from a man aged 25 to 45 with Graves' ophthalmopathy.

The chain recombines TRBV11-2 with TRBJ2-7; D unresolved. Germline CDR1 and CDR2: SGHAT and FQNNGV. V dropped 6 bases and J dropped 7 bases, with 13 bases sitting between them. CDR3 length: 12 amino acids. The CDR3 nucleotides are TGTGCCAGCAGTGAAGTTGGAGTAGAGCAGTACTTC. Its translation: CASSEVGVEQYF.

This clonotype has ten or more counts. The chain couples TRBV20-1 to TRBJ1-2; D is ambiguous. Trimming pared 6 bases from V and 2 bases from J, leaving 13 bases between. The CDR3 is made up of 13 amino acids. Germline CDR1 and CDR2: DFQATT and SNEGSKA (reference sequence). The CDR3 reads CSAWQASNYGYTF. DNA of the CDR3: TGCAGTGCCTGGCAGGCGTCCAACTATGGCTACACCTTC.

The table lists this clonotype with many counts. CDR3 nucleotide sequence: TGTGCCAGCAGTTACTCTGGGTCACCTCAGCCCCAGCATTTT. Its protein is CASSYSGSPQPQHF. The gene calls are TRBV6-2 or TRBV6-3 and TRBJ1-5; no clear D gene. V was cut by 0 bases and J by 6 bases, with 9 bases left in between. CDR3 length: 14 residues. The V gene's germline CDR1 is MNHEY and CDR2 SVGEGT.

Ten or more counts support this clonotype. The chain has TRBV6-5 and TRBJ1-1; 10 positions agree with TRBD1. The ends lost 8 bases at V and 3 bases at J; junction bases unmatched: 6. CDR1 MNHEY and CDR2 SVGAGI come from the germline V gene. This CDR3 contains 14 residues. CDR3 sequence: CASGDGTGDTEAFF. Here the CDR3 DNA reads TGTGCCAGCGGAGACGGGACAGGGGACACTGAAGCTTTCTTT.

A word on this clonotype: A junction boundary mismatches the germline segment, possibly from a read error. This chain joins TRBV7-8 and TRBJ1-1; D gene ambiguous. CDR1 is SGHVS, CDR2 FQNEAQ, per germline. This CDR3 is 12 amino acids long. CDR3 nucleotides: TGTGCCAGCAGCGTAGCGTACACTGAAGCTTTCTTT. Translated, it gives CASSVAYTEAFF. Full variable domain (remainder filled in from reference TRBV7-8 and TRBJ1-1): GAGVSQSPRYKVAKRGQDVALRCDPISGHVSLFWYQQALGQGPEFLTYFQNEAQLDKSGLPSDRFFAERPEGSVSTLKIQRTQQEDSAVYLCASSVAYTEAFFGQGTRLTVV.

In its sample, this clonotype was seen many times. This chain uses TRBV28 with TRBJ2-7, with a weak D call TRBD2 (6 bases). The V end lost 4 bases, the J end lost 0 bases, and 13 bases lay between the germline ends. This CDR3 is built from 15 residues. Germline values: CDR1 MDHEN, CDR2 SYDVKM. This CDR3 reads CASSSPSGASYEQYF. The CDR3 region has the DNA TGTGCCAGCAGTTCCCCCTCGGGAGCCTCCTACGAGCAGTACTTC.

This clonotype was seen repeatedly, ten times or more. The rearrangement uses TRBV7-2 and TRBJ2-5; D call uncertain. The CDR3 has 13 residues. Trimming cost V 3 bases and J 4 bases, with 9 bases left between them. CDR1 is SGHTA, CDR2 FQGNSA, per germline. DNA for the CDR3: TGTGCCAGCAGCTTGAGGACGGGAGAGACCCAGTACTTC. This encodes CASSLRTGETQYF.

This clonotype was counted a single time. The chain has TRBV28 and TRBJ2-7, with D possibly matching TRBD2 (5 bases). In germline, CDR1 is MDHEN, CDR2 SYDVKM. V was trimmed by 5 bases and J by 4 bases, leaving 24 bases between them. This CDR3 is 17 amino acids long. This CDR3 reads CASSTSEAGRWRYEQYF. Here the CDR3 DNA reads TGTGCCAGCAGTACATCTGAGGCGGGCCGCTGGCGATACGAGCAGTACTTC. Filled out from reference TRBV28 and TRBJ2-7, the complete variable domain reads DVKVTQSSRYLVKRTGEKVFLECVQDMDHENMFWYRQDPGLGLRLIYFSYDVKMKEKGDIPEGYSVSREKKERFSLILESASTNQTSMYLCASSTSEAGRWRYEQYFGPGTRLTVT.

In its sample, this clonotype was seen many times. The chain uses TRBV6-5 and TRBJ1-6, with 8 bases aligning to TRBD1. There are 16 residues in the CDR3. J gave up 0 bases and V 7 bases, and 5 bases lay outside the gene matches. CDR1 MNHEY and CDR2 SVGAGI come from the germline V gene. This CDR3 reads CASTQGVGSYNSPLHF. The CDR3 nucleotides read TGTGCCAGCACACAGGGGGTTGGCTCCTATAATTCACCCCTCCACTTT.

This chain uses TRBV19 with TRBJ1-5; 12 bases match TRBD1. This CDR3 region has 15 residues. The germline V gene encodes CDR1 LNHDA and CDR2 SQIVND (reference sequence). The V gene end was trimmed by 7 bases and the J gene end by 3 bases; junction bases not matched to a gene: 4. The CDR3 sequence is CASTGTGGPNQPQHF. CDR3 bases: TGTGCCAGTACTGGGACAGGGGGCCCCAATCAGCCCCAGCATTTT.

There are many counts of this clonotype. A much larger clone lies one base from this, so it may be a read error. This chain connects TRBV6-5 to TRBJ2-4, with D possibly TRBD2 on 6 matching bases. Deletions cut 4 bases from V and 8 bases from J, with 18 bases between. Germline assignment: CDR1 MNHEY and CDR2 SVGAGI. This CDR3 spans 15 amino acids. In nucleotides, the CDR3 is TGTGCCAGCAGTTGCTCATCGGAGGGTATTGACATTCAGTACTTC. It is translated as CASSCSSEGIDIQYF.

This chain links TRBV28 with TRBJ1-1; 9 nucleotides align to TRBD1. The CDR3 is 15 residues long. Germline V CDR1 and CDR2: MDHEN, SYDVKM. V lost 8 bases and J lost 1; bases outside the gene matches: 8. The CDR3 DNA reads as TGTGCCAGCGGAGCCGCGACAGGGGGGAACACTGAAGCTTTCTTT. Encoded protein: CASGAATGGNTEAFF.

This clonotype was recorded many times. The gene calls are TRBV7-9 and TRBJ2-7; perhaps D is TRBD1 or TRBD2 (7 bases each). CDR1 is SEHNR and CDR2 is FQNEAQ in the germline V gene (reference sequence). V lost 5 bases and J lost 0, with 17 bases in between. The CDR3 runs to 16 residues. The CDR3 DNA reads TGTGCCAGCAGCCCCAGGGGGGGGGCCCTCTCCTACGAGCAGTACTTC. Encoded protein: CASSPRGGALSYEQYF.